Following are 32 T cell receptor beta chains from one sample sequenced in a study of blood T cells in healthy people across ages (dated by TCRdb to between 2014 and 2016). Library construction relied on 5' RACE. TCRdb records Illumina HiSeq 2500 as the sequencer. A second PCR of about 6 to 12 cycles was run with a J-beta primer mix and a sample-barcoded 5' primer. The public reads were reanalyzed by TCRdb: fastp trimming at Q25, MiXCR alignment, in-frame beta chains only. Every CDR3 protein is listed once, alongside the most common genes and DNA of its rows. The sample table shows over 600,000 distinct CDR3 sequences, and about 47% are seen once. The top ten clones comprise approximately 18% of the sample. Sequencing input: blood. The receptors come from a man older than 75 in good health.

The chain has TRBV12-3 or TRBV12-4 and TRBJ2-1; 8 bases are shared with TRBD2. This CDR3 has 17 amino acids. V lost 6 bases and J lost 0; bases outside the gene matches: 10. CDR3 residues: CASRTTSGPSSYNEQFF. The CDR3 region has the DNA TGTGCCAGCAGGACCACTAGCGGCCCAAGCTCCTACAATGAGCAGTTCTTC.

This chain joins TRBV28 and TRBJ2-1; 9 bases align to TRBD1. The germline V gene has CDR1 MDHEN and CDR2 SYDVKM. V trimming: 2 bases; J trimming: 3 bases; junction bases outside the gene matches: 5. The CDR3 has 16 amino acids. CDR3 sequence reads: CASSLPDRGHYNEQFF. CDR3 DNA sequence: TGTGCCAGCAGTTTACCGGACAGGGGCCACTACAATGAGCAGTTCTTC.

This chain uses TRBV20-1 with TRBJ2-7; perhaps TRBD1 as D (6 bases). Trimming removed 2 bases at V and 2 bases at J, with 13 bases between. The CDR3 contains 14 residues. CDR1 DFQATT and CDR2 SNEGSKA come from the germline V gene (reference sequence). The CDR3, as DNA: TGCAGTGCTAGACCCCGGGACAACCCCTACGAGCAGTACTTC. It encodes CSARPRDNPYEQYF.

This clonotype came up once. The V call is TRBV6-2 or TRBV6-3, the J call TRBJ2-1, with TRBD2 matching over 12 bases. V shed 6 bases, J shed 8 bases, and the junction held 8 bases outside the gene matches. CDR1 and CDR2 (germline): MNHEY, SVGEGT. The CDR3 totals 15 residues. Here the CDR3 DNA reads TGTGCCAGCAGGACTCGGACTAGCGGGGAGGATGAGCAGTTCTTC. It codes for CASRTRTSGEDEQFF.

This clonotype was seen repeatedly, ten times or more. The chain carries TRBV7-2 and TRBJ2-1; 9 bases align to TRBD2. The germline CDR1 and CDR2 sequences are SGHTA and FQGNSA. The V gene end was trimmed by 2 bases and the J gene end by 9 bases; junction bases not matched to a gene: 8. CDR3 size: 15 residues. Here the CDR3 reads CASSLIIAGASEQFF. The CDR3 nucleotides are TGTGCCAGCAGCTTAATAATAGCGGGAGCATCTGAGCAGTTCTTC.

V and J are TRBV14 and TRBJ2-5, with 8 bases identical to TRBD1. Germline CDR1 SGHDN, CDR2 FVKESK. The CDR3 sequence is 13 residues long. The V segment lost 4 bases and the J segment 7 bases; nucleotides outside the gene matches: 5. Here the CDR3 DNA reads TGTGCCAGCAGCCCGGGGACAGGATGGACCCAGTACTTC. It codes for CASSPGTGWTQYF.

Remarks on this clonotype: A much larger clone differs from this one at a single base, so this may be a read error. This sequence joins TRBV10-3 and TRBJ2-1; 7 bases fit TRBD2. The J call may be in error: the DNA end matches TRBJ2-7 better. The germline V gene has CDR1 ENHRY and CDR2 SYGVKD. The CDR3 loop spans 18 amino acids. CDR3 coding DNA: TGTGCCATCAGTGAGGCGCCCCCGGGAGCTAGCGGTTACAATGAGCAGTACTTC. This translates into CAISEAPPGASGYNEQYF.

This clonotype was seen more than once but under ten times. The V and J genes are TRBV7-2 and TRBJ2-1; 8 nucleotides match TRBD2. There are 15 residues in the CDR3. Trimming cost V 1 base and J 5 bases; bases outside gene matches: 4. Germline V lookup: CDR1 SGHTA, CDR2 FQGNSA. The CDR3 is CASSLDSGAHNEQFF. The CDR3, as DNA: TGTGCCAGCAGCTTAGATAGCGGGGCCCACAATGAGCAGTTCTTC.

This chain connects TRBV7-2 to TRBJ2-7, with 10 positions matching TRBD2. The junction had 8 bases not matched to a gene; V was cut back by 4 bases and J by 2 bases. The V gene's germline CDR1 is SGHTA and CDR2 FQGNSA. This CDR3 has 16 amino acids. The CDR3, as DNA: TGTGCCAGCAGCTCGATAATAGCGGGAGGTACCTACGAGCAGTACTTC. Protein product: CASSSIIAGGTYEQYF.

J is TRBJ2-4 and V is TRBV18; maybe TRBD1 (6 bases). Germline V CDR1 and CDR2: KGHSH, LQKENI. V was cut by 2 bases and J by 13 bases, with 21 bases left in between. There are 15 residues in the CDR3. This CDR3 reads CASSPDYSRDNEQYF. In DNA, the CDR3 is TGTGCCAGCTCACCAGACTACAGTAGGGACAATGAGCAGTACTTC.

The CDR3: CASSQGPLAITYEQYF. CDR3 in DNA: TGTGCCAGCAGCCAAGGGCCGCTAGCAATAACCTACGAGCAGTACTTC. The chain employs TRBV14 and TRBJ2-7; tentative D call: TRBD2 (5 bases). Trimming left V 1 base short and J 2 bases short, with 15 bases between. Germline loops: CDR1 SGHDN, CDR2 FVKESK. The CDR3 has 16 residues.

The chain uses TRBV20-1 and TRBJ2-3; possibly TRBD2 for D (5 bases). CDR1 is DFQATT and CDR2 is SNEGSKA in the germline V gene (reference sequence). This CDR3 contains 14 residues. With 6 bases removed from V and 7 bases from J, the gap between germline ends came to 20 bases. DNA of the CDR3: TGCAGTGCACCCCGAGACCACGGGGAAAATACGCAGTATTTT. Its translation: CSAPRDHGENTQYF.

This clonotype has a handful of counts. CDR3 coding DNA: TGCAGTGCTAGAGATCCACTAGCGGGTCCCTACGAGCAGTACTTC. The encoded protein is CSARDPLAGPYEQYF. The V call is TRBV20-1, the J call TRBJ2-7; 9 bases align to TRBD2. Germline V gives CDR1 DFQATT, CDR2 SNEGSKA (reference sequence). The CDR3 runs to 15 residues. With 0 bases clipped from V and 2 bases from J, the junction kept 5 bases outside the gene matches.

The gene calls are TRBV7-9 and TRBJ1-3; no reliable D call. Trimming took 6 bases from V and 0 from J, leaving 6 bases between them. Germline V gene sequence: CDR1 SEHNR, CDR2 FQNEAQ (reference sequence). The length of the CDR3 is 13 residues. In DNA form, the CDR3 reads TGTGCCAGCAGAGAGTTCTCTGGAAACACCATATATTTT. This sequence encodes CASREFSGNTIYF.

On this clonotype itself: The junction departs from the called germline gene at one end, perhaps through a read error. This sequence joins TRBV20-1 and TRBJ1-2; D ambiguous. CDR1 DFQATT and CDR2 SNEGSKA come from the germline V gene (reference sequence). This CDR3 contains 14 residues. The CDR3: CSAAHQTANYGFTF. Here the CDR3 DNA reads TGCAGTGCTGCCCATCAAACAGCTAACTATGGCTTCACCTTC.

This clonotype was counted a few times. V gene TRBV28 combines with J gene TRBJ2-5, with 9 bases fitting TRBD1. The DNA end lines up better with TRBJ2-7; the J call may be wrong. The CDR3 has 16 amino acids. From germline, CDR1 is MDHEN and CDR2 SYDVKM. The CDR3 loop is CASSSCPGQGRYEQYF. DNA for the CDR3: TGTGCCAGCAGTTCCTGCCCGGGACAGGGACGCTACGAGCAGTACTTC.

The V gene is TRBV29-1, the J gene TRBJ2-1; D is unclear. The V end lost 2 bases, the J end lost 6 bases, and 5 bases lay between the germline ends. CDR1 SQVTM and CDR2 ANQGSEA come from the germline V gene. This CDR3 has 11 residues. CDR3 nucleotide sequence: TGCAGCGTTGAACCCCCCAATGAGCAGTTCTTC. Translation: CSVEPPNEQFF.

This clonotype was seen more than once but under ten times. The chain links TRBV25-1 to TRBJ2-5; perhaps TRBD1 as D (5 bases). Germline assignment: CDR1 MGHDK and CDR2 SYGVNS. CDR3 length equals 12 residues. V lost 4 bases to trimming and J lost 13 bases, with 16 bases between them. Here the CDR3 DNA reads TGTGCCAGCAGTGCCCAGGGTGGCAGGGTGTACTTC. Its protein is CASSAQGGRVYF.

This clonotype came up a few times. The V gene is TRBV7-2, the J gene TRBJ2-1, with 8 bases lining up with TRBD2. The CDR3 consists of 16 residues. Germline-derived CDR1 and CDR2 are SGHTA and FQGNSA. Trimming at V came to 7 bases and at J to 0 bases, leaving 8 bases not matched to a gene. The CDR3 DNA sequence: TGTGCCAGCAACCTTAGGAGCGGGAGCTCCTACAATGAGCAGTTCTTC. It codes for CASNLRSGSSYNEQFF.

V and J are TRBV7-2 and TRBJ2-3; tentatively, D is TRBD1 (5 bases). Germline CDR1 is SGHTA and CDR2 is FQGNSA. V was clipped by 5 bases and J by 2 bases, with 23 bases between them. This CDR3 is built from 18 residues. This CDR3 is CASSPGWGSTPTTDTQYF. The CDR3 DNA is TGTGCCAGCAGCCCAGGGTGGGGAAGTACACCGACCACAGATACGCAGTATTTT.

This clonotype has at least ten counts. The rearrangement links TRBV12-3 or TRBV12-4 to TRBJ1-1; 9 nucleotides agree with TRBD1. The CDR3 is 14 amino acids. The J segment lost 2 bases and the V segment lost 5 bases, leaving 3 bases of the junction unmatched. CDR3 nucleotide sequence: TGTGCCAGCAGTACGGGACAGGGAAACACTGAAGCTTTCTTT. This codes for CASSTGQGNTEAFF.

A few counts support this clonotype. This clone may be a read error of a much larger clone one base away. J is TRBJ2-3 and V is TRBV10-3; 7 nucleotides align to TRBD2. The CDR3 consists of 14 residues. The germline V gene has CDR1 ENHRY and CDR2 SYGVKD. In DNA, the CDR3 is TGTGTCAACCGCCCTGCGGGAGAGACAGATACGCAGTATTTT. Translated, it gives CVNRPAGETDTQYF.

A note on this clonotype: Since the CDR3 does not end with the conserved phenylalanine or tryptophan, this likely comes from a read error. The V call is TRBV7-2, the J call TRBJ2-1; perhaps TRBD2 as D (5 bases). The CDR3 length is 14 residues. V lost 0 bases, J lost 8 bases, and 11 bases lay in between. From germline, CDR1 is SGHTA and CDR2 FQGNSA. Here the CDR3 reads CASSLAGARDEQFV. CDR3 DNA sequence: TGTGCCAGCAGCTTAGCGGGAGCTAGGGATGAGCAGTTCGTC.

This clonotype turned up a few times. The genes are TRBV4-3 and TRBJ2-1; D unclear. This CDR3 has 16 amino acids. The germline V and J ends were trimmed by 1 base and 7 bases, with 17 bases remaining between them. Germline CDR1 reads LGHNA; CDR2 reads YSLEER. The CDR3 loop is CASSQATFGDGNEQFF. In DNA form, the CDR3 reads TGCGCCAGCAGCCAAGCTACGTTCGGAGATGGGAATGAGCAGTTCTTC.

This clonotype was seen a single time. A junction boundary mismatches the germline segment, possibly from a read error. The V and J genes are TRBV5-1 and TRBJ1-4; D perhaps matches TRBD1 (6 bases). The germline V gene encodes CDR1 SGHRS and CDR2 YFSETQ. The CDR3 is made up of 16 amino acids. CDR3 residues: CAGSLAGQTTNEKLFF. The CDR3 DNA reads as TGCGCCGGCAGCTTAGCTGGACAGACAACTAATGAAAAACTGTTTTTT.

The rearrangement links TRBV6-5 to TRBJ2-5; D perhaps matches TRBD1 (6 bases). Trimming shortened V by 0 bases and J by 5 bases, and 13 bases separated the two germline ends. The length of the CDR3 is 15 residues. Germline loops: CDR1 MNHEY, CDR2 SVGAGI. The CDR3 region has the DNA TGTGCCAGCAGTTACTCCTCCAGGGGTTGGGAGACCCAGTACTTC. Translating gives CASSYSSRGWETQYF.

The CDR3 is CASSFSAGANQPQHF. The DNA for the CDR3 is TGTGCCAGCAGTTTTTCTGCCGGAGCGAATCAGCCCCAGCATTTT. The chain is built from TRBV12-3 or TRBV12-4 and TRBJ1-5; D unresolved. Trimming pared 3 bases from V and 4 bases from J, leaving 13 bases between. This CDR3 contains 15 residues.

V gene TRBV6-5 combines with J gene TRBJ1-2, with D possibly being TRBD1 (5 bases). Trimming took off 2 bases at V and 8 bases at J, with 12 bases between the two ends. The CDR3 has 13 amino acids. Germline CDR1 MNHEY, CDR2 SVGAGI. In nucleotides, the CDR3 is TGTGCCAGCAGTTACGTTAGGGGTAGCGGCTACACCTTC. Protein: CASSYVRGSGYTF.

The chain combines TRBV4-1 with TRBJ2-5; unclear D gene. The J call is uncertain, as TRBJ2-7 better fits the DNA end. This CDR3 is built from 16 residues. The germline gives CDR1 MGHRA, CDR2 YSYEKL. This chain's CDR3 is CASSQEQGPSAYEQYF. For the CDR3, the DNA is TGCGCCAGCAGCCAAGAGCAAGGACCATCAGCCTACGAGCAGTACTTC.

This clonotype turned up a few times. The chain uses TRBV20-1 and TRBJ2-1, with 13 positions matching TRBD2. CDR3 length: 16 amino acids. The germline gives CDR1 DFQATT, CDR2 SNEGSKA (reference sequence). With 4 bases clipped from V and 5 bases from J, the junction kept 8 bases outside the gene matches. The CDR3 region has the DNA TGCAGTGCTACGTCACTAGCGGGAGGGGAGAACAATGAGCAGTTCTTC. It translates to CSATSLAGGENNEQFF.

The chain joins TRBV5-1 to TRBJ1-1; possible D gene TRBD1, 5 bases. V was clipped by 1 base and J by 6 bases, with 19 bases between them. From germline, CDR1 is SGHRS and CDR2 YFSETQ. The CDR3 sequence is 16 residues long. In DNA form, the CDR3 reads TGCGCCAGCAGCTTGATAAGGCGGCAGGGTCCCCCTGAAGCTTTCTTT. This translates into CASSLIRRQGPPEAFF.

This clonotype was recorded a few times. V gene TRBV12-3 or TRBV12-4 combines with J gene TRBJ1-2; the D gene is possibly TRBD1 (5 bases). The V end lost 1 base, the J end lost 6 bases, and 12 bases lay between the germline ends. The CDR3 contains 14 residues. The CDR3 loop is CASSLDGRGDGYTF. CDR3 DNA sequence: TGTGCCAGCAGTTTAGACGGCAGAGGGGATGGCTACACCTTC.